A selection of T cell receptor beta chains follows, all from one sample in a study of regulatory T cells in long-lasting Graves disease. TCRdb called the multiplex PCR reads again in MiXCR, with one record for every CDR3 protein. Counted here are some 470,000 distinct CDR3 sequences, approximately 21% occurring once; the ten biggest clones make up about 6.6%. Source: peripheral blood mononuclear cells (PBMCs), taken when the disease was refractory, from a patient treated with antithyroid drugs. These receptors originate from a female donor with Graves disease. Both conserved end residues are part of each CDR3. D genes are given only for firm matches. The size field is filled for only some rows; it gives once, few, many or a size class.

>.|TRBJ1-6|few|TRBV10-3
TGTGCCACCCGATCCGGGGATTCACCCCTCCACTTT
CATRSGDSPLHF
>TRBD2|TRBJ2-7|few|TRBV7-2
TGTGCCAGCAGCCGCGGGGGGAAGCGGGGATCCTACGAGCAGTACTTC
CASSRGGKRGSYEQYF
>.|TRBJ1-2|many|TRBV11-2
TGTGCCAGCAGCTTCGGAGGGGTCAACTATGGCTACACCTTC
CASSFGGVNYGYTF
>TRBD1|TRBJ1-2|many|TRBV9
TGTGCCAGCAGCGTATTAGGGACAGCGAACTATGGCTACACCTTC
CASSVLGTANYGYTF
>TRBD2|TRBJ2-5|.|TRBV6-5
TGTGCCAGCAGTTACCCGACTAGCGGGGCGGGCCTCCAAGAGACCCAGTACTTC
CASSYPTSGAGLQETQYF
>.|TRBJ2-3|.|TRBV7-8
TGTGCCAGCAGCTTAAGGCTAGGGGTCATCACAGATACGCAGTATTTT
CASSLRLGVITDTQYF
>TRBD2|TRBJ2-3|few|TRBV9
TGTGCCAGCAGCAAGAGACTAGCGGGAGATCGAACGCAGTATTTT
CASSKRLAGDRTQYF
>TRBD1|TRBJ1-5|.|TRBV24-1
TGTGCCACCAGGACCAAGGGGGCGTCTATTCAGCCCCAGCATTTT
CATRTKGASIQPQHF
>TRBD2|TRBJ2-5|.|TRBV29-1
TGCAGCGTTGAAGACAGACTAGCGGAAGAGACCCAGTACTTC
CSVEDRLAEETQYF
>.|TRBJ2-5|many|TRBV12-3/TRBV12-4
TGTGCCAGCAGTCTTTTCAGGGTGAGGGAGACCCAGTACTTC
CASSLFRVRETQYF
>.|TRBJ1-4|few|TRBV4-1
TGCGCCAGCAGCCAAGGACAGTTTAATGAAAAACTGTTTTTT
CASSQGQFNEKLFF
>.|TRBJ2-5|many|TRBV12-3/TRBV12-4
TGTGCCAGCAGTTTAGGAGAGCAAGAGACCCAGTACTTC
CASSLGEQETQYF
>.|TRBJ2-3|.|TRBV4-2
TGTGCCAGCAGCCAAGGGGTAGGCGGGCGCCCTCGCACAGATACGCAGTATTTT
CASSQGVGGRPRTDTQYF
>TRBD2|TRBJ2-5|.|TRBV28
TGTGCCAGCAGACCTAGCGGGGGGGAGGAGACCCAGTACTTC
CASRPSGGEETQYF
>.|TRBJ2-7|many|TRBV28
TGTGCCAGCAGAGAGGGGCACAGCTCCTACGAGCAGTACTTC
CASREGHSSYEQYF
>TRBD1|TRBJ2-2|.|TRBV9
TGTGCCAGCAGCGAACCGGGACAGACGAACACCGGGGAGCTGTTTTTT
CASSEPGQTNTGELFF
>TRBD1|TRBJ1-1|few|TRBV30
TGTGCCTGGAGTGGTGACAGGGGTGTCGTCACTGAAGCTTTCTTT
CAWSGDRGVVTEAFF
>.|TRBJ2-2|few|TRBV6-1
TGTGCCAGCAGCTCTCCCCGGGGTCGCACCGGGGAGCTGTTTTTT
CASSSPRGRTGELFF
>.|TRBJ1-1|few|TRBV30
TGTGCCTGGAGACCGGCGACACGTGAAGCTTTCTTT
CAWRPATREAFF
>.|TRBJ1-2|many|TRBV9
TGTGCCAGCAGCGTAGTCGGTGGGGGCTACACCTTC
CASSVVGGGYTF
>.|TRBJ1-4|.|TRBV15
TGTGCCACCAGCACACAGGGTAATGAAAAACTGTTTTTT
CATSTQGNEKLFF
>TRBD1|TRBJ1-2|many|TRBV6-1
TGTGCCAGCAGGGGACAGGGAGGAAACTATGGCTACACCTTC
CASRGQGGNYGYTF
>TRBD1|TRBJ2-7|.|TRBV27
TGTGCCAGCAGCCCCGGGACAGGGCACTACGAGCAGTACTTC
CASSPGTGHYEQYF
>.|TRBJ1-3|.|TRBV19
TGTGCCAGTAACGGCAGATATTCTGGAAACACCATATATTTT
CASNGRYSGNTIYF
>TRBD2|TRBJ2-7|many|TRBV6-1
TGTGCCAGCAGCGATCTCGGGGCGGGAGGGCCCCACGAGCAGTACTTC
CASSDLGAGGPHEQYF
>.|TRBJ2-1|.|TRBV7-2
TGTACCAGCAGCCAAGGCTCTGGTGATGAGCAGTTCTTC
CTSSQGSGDEQFF
>TRBD2|TRBJ2-7|many|TRBV5-1
TGCGCCAGCAGCTTGTCACTAGCGGGAGGGCGGGAGCAGTACTTC
CASSLSLAGGREQYF
>TRBD1|TRBJ1-1|few|TRBV7-9
TGTGCCAGCAGCTTAGTTGCCCCGACAGGGAAAGCTTTCTTT
CASSLVAPTGKAFF
>TRBD1|TRBJ2-5|few|TRBV5-1
TGCGCCAGCAGCTCCGCCGGACAGGGCAGACGAGAGACCCAGTACTTC
CASSSAGQGRRETQYF
>.|TRBJ1-1|few|TRBV6-5
TGTGCCAGCAGTTACGGCCTACAGCTGAACACTGAAGCTTTCTTT
CASSYGLQLNTEAFF
>.|TRBJ1-2|.|TRBV30
TGTGCCTGGAGTGCATGGAGTTTCTCCCGGGGCTATGGCTACACCTTC
CAWSAWSFSRGYGYTF
>.|TRBJ2-7|few|TRBV4-2
TGTGCCAGCAGCCAAGATACCGTTGGCTACGAGCAGTACTTC
CASSQDTVGYEQYF
>.|TRBJ1-1|many|TRBV7-3
TGTGCCAGCAGCTTTACAGGGATCACTGAAGCTTTCTTT
CASSFTGITEAFF
>.|TRBJ2-4|.|TRBV19
TGTGCCAGTAGGAGGGACTCTAAGGAGGGCATTCAGTACTTC
CASRRDSKEGIQYF
>.|TRBJ1-1|few|TRBV29-1
TGCAGCGTTGATCTCGGCCAGAACACTGAAGCTTTCTTT
CSVDLGQNTEAFF
>TRBD1|TRBJ1-2|few|TRBV6-2/TRBV6-3
TGTGCCAGCAGTTATTTGCGGGACAGCCTCTATGGCTACACCTTC
CASSYLRDSLYGYTF
>TRBD1|TRBJ1-2|many|TRBV7-2
TGTGCCAGCAGCTTAGCGAGCAGGGGGGGTTTCTATGGCTACACCTTC
CASSLASRGGFYGYTF
>TRBD1|TRBJ1-1|.|TRBV4-1
TGCGCCAGCAGCCACCGAACCGGGACAGGGGGAAGGGCTGAAGCTTTCTTT
CASSHRTGTGGRAEAFF
>.|TRBJ2-7|.|TRBV25-1
TGTGCCAGCAGTGAATCTATGACGACGGCGGCCTACGAGCAGTACTTC
CASSESMTTAAYEQYF
>.|TRBJ1-2|few|TRBV14
TGTGCCAGCAGTCAACCGTCCAGGGCGGGACGCTACACCTTC
CASSQPSRAGRYTF
>.|TRBJ1-5|many|TRBV20-1
TGCAGTGCTAGCCAGGGTTCTAGCAATCAGCCCCAGCATTTT
CSASQGSSNQPQHF
>.|TRBJ2-7|few|TRBV10-3
TGTGCCATCAGTGAGTCCACCCAGGACGTGGTCCACTACGAGCAGTACTTC
CAISESTQDVVHYEQYF
>TRBD1|TRBJ2-5|many|TRBV29-1
TGCAGCGTTGAGAAAGGACAGGCATCCGGGACCCAGTACTTC
CSVEKGQASGTQYF
>.|TRBJ2-7|.|TRBV7-9
TGTGCCAGCAGCCCCTCGGCAGGGTTCCACGAGCAGTACTTC
CASSPSAGFHEQYF
>.|TRBJ1-5|.|TRBV20-1
TGCAGTGCTAGACCCTGGCAAGGGACTAGCAATCAGCCCCAGCATTTT
CSARPWQGTSNQPQHF
>.|TRBJ1-2|many|TRBV6-1
TGTGCCAGCATGGGGACACGACCCCTTTCTAACTATGGCTACACCTTC
CASMGTRPLSNYGYTF
>.|TRBJ2-2|many|TRBV12-3/TRBV12-4
TGTGCCAGCAGTTTGGCAGGGGCTGGCGGGGAGCTGTTTTTT
CASSLAGAGGELFF
>TRBD1|TRBJ1-5|.|TRBV2
TGTGCCAGCAGAGACAGGGGAAATCATCCGCCCCAGCATTTT
CASRDRGNHPPQHF
>.|TRBJ2-7|few|TRBV4-3
TGCGCCAGCAGCCAAGACGCAGAAAGGGAGCAGTACTTC
CASSQDAEREQYF
>TRBD1|TRBJ2-7|.|TRBV20-1
TGCAGGGCAGGTGGGGACAGATTTTCCTACGAGCAGTACTTC
CRAGGDRFSYEQYF
>TRBD1|TRBJ2-5|many|TRBV12-3/TRBV12-4
TGTGCCAGCAGGCAGGGGGCAAGAGAGACCCAGTACTTC
CASRQGARETQYF
>.|TRBJ1-3|.|TRBV10-3
TGTGCCATCAGTGATGATACCTCTGGAAACACCATATATTTT
CAISDDTSGNTIYF
>.|TRBJ2-7|.|TRBV15
TGTGCCACCAGCAAGTCGGCAGGGAGGTCCTACGAGCAGTACTTC
CATSKSAGRSYEQYF
>.|TRBJ1-5|.|TRBV19
TGTGCCAGTAGTATAGTTGGGGGCACTTATAGCAATCAGCCCCAGCATTTT
CASSIVGGTYSNQPQHF
>.|TRBJ2-7|few|TRBV27
TGTGCCAGCAGTTTGGACAGTCGTCCCTACGAGCAGTACTTC
CASSLDSRPYEQYF
>.|TRBJ2-7|many|TRBV6-1
TGTGCCAGCAGTCACCATCAAATCCGCCGGGACCTGGGGTACGAGCAGTACTTC
CASSHHQIRRDLGYEQYF